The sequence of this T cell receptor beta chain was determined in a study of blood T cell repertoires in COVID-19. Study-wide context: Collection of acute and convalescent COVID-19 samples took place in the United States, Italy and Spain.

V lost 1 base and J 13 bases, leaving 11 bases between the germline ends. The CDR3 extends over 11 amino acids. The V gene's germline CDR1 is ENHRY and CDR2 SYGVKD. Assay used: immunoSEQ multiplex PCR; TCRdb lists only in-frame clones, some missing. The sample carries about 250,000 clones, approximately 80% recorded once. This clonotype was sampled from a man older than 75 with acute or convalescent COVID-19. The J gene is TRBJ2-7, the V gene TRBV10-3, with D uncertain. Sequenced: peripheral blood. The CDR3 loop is CAISEFSVFYF. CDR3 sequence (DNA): TGTGCCATCAGTGAGTTTTCGGTTTTTTACTTC.